These T cell receptor beta chains were read from a single sample in a study of CD8+CD57+ T cells in acquired aplastic anemia. TCRdb called the reads again in MiXCR, with one record for every CDR3 protein. Here the sample spans 160,000 or so distinct CDR3 sequences, roughly 48% being singletons. The sequencing input was sorted CD4+, CD8+, or CD8+CD57+ T cells (not recorded which) from PBMCs. These receptors were obtained from a human donor with aplastic anemia. Both conserved end residues are trimmed from each CDR3.

TRBV5-1	TRBJ1-1	ASSSGWDGTEAF
TRBV20-1	TRBJ2-1	SARDGRLADYNEQF
TRBV6-2/TRBV6-3	TRBJ2-1	ASARGIYNEQF
TRBV20-1	TRBJ2-1	SARAQRGAYNEQF
TRBV7-2	TRBJ1-4	ASSRQGREKLF
TRBV6-4	TRBJ2-1	ASSDSESASWQF
TRBV19	TRBJ2-2	ASRWTGELF
TRBV10-1	TRBJ2-1	ASSEIPTSGRALNEQF
TRBV20-1	TRBJ1-6	SALQVINNSPLH
TRBV7-6	TRBJ1-1	ASSLLAGAEAF
TRBV6-5	TRBJ2-7	ASSYLGQADEQY
TRBV7-3	TRBJ1-1	ASSLHQGNTEAF
TRBV19	TRBJ1-3	ASSIDLGSVGTIY
TRBV20-1	TRBJ2-7	SATRGQTRHEQY
TRBV19	TRBJ2-3	ASSIPFQGSDTQY
TRBV2	TRBJ2-5	ASTPFGGSGGGRETQY
TRBV10-3	TRBJ1-2	AISDLAGNYGYT
TRBV24-1	TRBJ1-5	ATSYGRGGIAGGNQPQH
TRBV5-1	TRBJ2-1	ASSLEGQGYNEQF
TRBV7-8	TRBJ2-5	ASTASGGSQETQY
TRBV19	TRBJ2-7	ASSRDWIYEQY
TRBV11-2	TRBJ2-5	ASSLGGAGTWGQETQY
TRBV5-1	TRBJ2-7	ASSLGASGGNEQY
TRBV9	TRBJ2-3	ASSVGRDRGTDTQY
TRBV6-1	TRBJ1-5	ASRKNTGVNQPQH
TRBV10-3	TRBJ2-5	ATGEEGGRETQY
TRBV20-1	TRBJ2-7	SASVASGSSEQY
TRBV11-1	TRBJ1-3	ASSPRLGTGGNTIY
TRBV30	TRBJ1-5	ALDRSDQPQH
TRBV2	TRBJ2-1	ASLSLAGGDEQF
TRBV24-1	TRBJ2-1	ATSDWTSGSYEQF
TRBV12-3/TRBV12-4	TRBJ1-2	ASSLRSAGVGGYT
TRBV7-3	TRBJ1-4	ASSFGPGNKLF
TRBV5-4	TRBJ2-1	ASSTPTSGDYNEQF
TRBV7-8	TRBJ1-6	ASSFEGYSYNSPLH
TRBV28	TRBJ2-7	ASSPPGPLLLYEQY